This entry lists 21 T cell receptor beta chains sequenced from one sample in a study of spatial heterogeneity in lung cancer. MiXCR, run by TCRdb on the 5' RACE reads, gives a single entry per CDR3 protein. In the table there are tens of thousands of distinct CDR3 sequences, roughly 6.5% of which are singletons. The time point is: sample taken at primary tumor resection. Sequencing was performed on PBMCs, taken at surgery. The source is a female donor with early-stage non-small cell lung cancer.

This clonotype was counted at least ten times. This sequence joins TRBV7-9 and TRBJ2-2, with D tentatively TRBD1 (6 bases). CDR1 is SEHNR, CDR2 FQNEAQ, per germline (reference sequence). The CDR3 covers 16 residues. With 0 bases removed from V and 0 bases from J, the gap between germline ends came to 8 bases. In nucleotides, the CDR3 is TGTGCCAGCAGCTTAGCGACAGGAACGAACACCGGGGAGCTGTTTTTT. Its protein is CASSLATGTNTGELFF.

The sample holds many counts of this clonotype. This sequence joins TRBV10-1 and TRBJ2-2, with TRBD2 matching over 7 bases. CDR3 length equals 16 residues. V was clipped by 5 bases and J by 7 bases; unmatched bases: 13. From germline, CDR1 is WNHNN and CDR2 SYGVQD (reference sequence). The CDR3 loop reads CASSSSGAKDHGELFF. DNA for the CDR3: TGCGCCAGCAGTTCAAGCGGGGCCAAGGACCACGGGGAGCTGTTTTTT.

This clonotype was seen ten or more times. J is TRBJ1-2 and V is TRBV5-8; D may be TRBD1 (6 bases). The V gene's germline CDR1 is SGHTS and CDR2 YDEGEE. V shed 0 bases and J shed 3 bases, with 6 bases lying between them. The CDR3 extends over 13 amino acids. CDR3 in amino acids: CASSLAGDYGYTF. In DNA, the CDR3 is TGTGCCAGCAGCTTGGCAGGGGACTATGGCTACACCTTC.

This clonotype was observed many times. The chain joins TRBV19 to TRBJ2-1; D might be TRBD1 or TRBD2, each matching 5 bases. CDR1 is LNHDA and CDR2 is SQIVND in the germline V gene (reference sequence). V was trimmed by 3 bases and J by 8 bases, leaving 14 bases between them. This CDR3 is built from 14 residues. The CDR3 coding sequence is TGTGCCAGTAGTATCCCCTGGGGGATGGATGAGCAGTTCTTC. Amino acids: CASSIPWGMDEQFF.

The rearrangement links TRBV12-3 or TRBV12-4 to TRBJ2-3; D tentatively reads TRBD1 or TRBD2 (6 bases each). The V end was cut by 4 bases, the J end by 2 bases, with 16 bases between. The CDR3 contains 16 residues. The CDR3 bases are TGTGCCAGCAGTTGGTACGGGGGCCGCCTCACAGATACGCAGTATTTT. Its translation: CASSWYGGRLTDTQYF.

This clonotype was detected ten times or more. The V and J genes are TRBV2 and TRBJ2-5; possible D gene TRBD2, 6 bases. The CDR3 is 12 amino acids. The ends were cut back, 8 bases at V and 2 bases at J, with 9 bases in the middle. Germline V gives CDR1 SNHLY, CDR2 FYNNEI. As DNA, the CDR3 is TGTGCCAGCGGAGGGCGGCAAGAGACCCAGTACTTC. It specifies CASGGRQETQYF.

This sequence joins TRBV20-1 and TRBJ2-7; D is uncertain. The CDR3 sequence is 16 residues long. Germline CDR1 and CDR2: DFQATT and SNEGSKA (reference sequence). Trimming removed 5 bases from V and 0 bases from J, with 20 bases in between. CDR3 sequence reads: CSAPSTGSPSSYEQYF. The CDR3, as DNA: TGCAGTGCTCCGTCAACCGGGTCCCCGAGCTCCTACGAGCAGTACTTC.

The J gene is TRBJ2-5, the V gene TRBV7-2, with unresolved D. The CDR3 runs 15 residues. V was cut by 2 bases and J by 0 bases, with 10 bases left in between. Looked up from germline, CDR1 is SGHTA and CDR2 is FQGNSA. CDR3 in DNA: TGTGCCAGCAGCTTACAGCGCGCCGACCAAGAGACCCAGTACTTC. This encodes CASSLQRADQETQYF.

This clonotype was observed many times. The V and J genes are TRBV7-8 and TRBJ2-1, with D maybe TRBD2 (6 bases). Germline V lookup: CDR1 SGHVS, CDR2 FQNEAQ. There are 14 residues in the CDR3. The germline V and J ends were trimmed by 1 base and 9 bases, with 13 bases remaining between them. The CDR3 loop is CASSLEQRVGEQFF. The CDR3, as DNA: TGTGCCAGCAGCTTAGAGCAGCGGGTTGGTGAGCAGTTCTTC.

This clonotype was picked up many times. The chain has TRBV5-1 and TRBJ1-3; 9 nucleotides align to TRBD1. The CDR3 contains 14 residues. With V trimmed by 2 bases and J by 8 bases, 5 bases remained unmatched. CDR1 is SGHRS and CDR2 is YFSETQ in the germline V gene. The CDR3 region is CASSFGQGRDTIYF. In DNA form, the CDR3 reads TGCGCCAGCAGCTTCGGACAGGGGCGGGACACCATATATTTT.

V usage is TRBV20-1 and J usage is TRBJ2-5, with D perhaps assigned TRBD1 or TRBD2 (5 bases each). Germline CDR1 DFQATT, CDR2 SNEGSKA (reference sequence). The CDR3 extends over 11 amino acids. The DNA of the CDR3 is TGCAGCGGGACGCCCCAAGAGACCCAGTACTTC. It specifies CSGTPQETQYF.

This clonotype has a handful of counts. The J gene is TRBJ2-2, the V gene TRBV20-1; TRBD2 matches 9 bases. Per germline, CDR1 DFQATT and CDR2 SNEGSKA (reference sequence). The CDR3 sequence is 14 residues long. V gave up 5 bases and J gave up 4 bases; unmatched junction bases: 5. This chain's CDR3 is CSARLAAITGELFF. The CDR3 coding sequence is TGCAGTGCTCGACTAGCGGCAATCACCGGGGAGCTGTTTTTT.

Ten or more counts support this clonotype. The chain employs TRBV27 and TRBJ2-2; perhaps TRBD1 as D (6 bases). This CDR3 has 14 residues. Germline V gives CDR1 MNHEY, CDR2 SMNVEV (reference sequence). V was clipped by 3 bases and J by 7 bases, with 12 bases between them. The chain's CDR3 is CASSFRQAGGELFF. CDR3 coding DNA: TGTGCCAGCAGTTTCCGACAGGCGGGCGGGGAGCTGTTTTTT.

The V and J genes are TRBV6-2 or TRBV6-3 and TRBJ2-7; TRBD2 matches at 9 bases. V lost 6 bases, J lost 2 bases, and 2 bases stayed unmatched. Per germline, CDR1 MNHEY and CDR2 SVGEGT. This CDR3 spans 13 amino acids. CDR3 residues: CASRTSGTYEQYF. As DNA, the CDR3 is TGTGCCAGCAGGACTAGCGGAACCTACGAGCAGTACTTC.

This clonotype has at least ten counts. This chain uses TRBV28 with TRBJ2-7, with D perhaps TRBD1 (5 bases). V dropped 5 bases and J dropped 0 bases, with 14 bases sitting between them. Germline V gene lookup returns CDR1 MDHEN and CDR2 SYDVKM. The CDR3 length is 15 residues. CDR3 sequence (DNA): TGTGCCAGCAGTCAAGACAGTCTGCCCTCCTACGAGCAGTACTTC. Translated, it gives CASSQDSLPSYEQYF.

To note about this clonotype: A much bigger clone sits one base away, suggesting this may be a read error. It is likely a read error, because the conserved phenylalanine at the end of the CDR3 is missing. The chain uses TRBV5-1 and TRBJ2-7; possibly TRBD1 or TRBD2 for D (5 bases each). The CDR3 has 13 residues. Germline-derived CDR1 and CDR2 are SGHRS and YFSETQ. The germline V and J ends were trimmed by 4 bases and 5 bases, with 13 bases remaining between them. The CDR3 DNA reads as TGCGCCAGCAGCCTGCCAGGGAGCGACGAGCAGTACTAC. Protein product: CASSLPGSDEQYY.

This clonotype was detected ten times or more. This rearrangement joins TRBV29-1 to TRBJ2-3; TRBD2 matches 12 bases. The CDR3 loop spans 15 amino acids. V lost 2 bases to trimming and J lost 4 bases; unmatched junction nucleotides: 4. CDR1 is SQVTM and CDR2 is ANQGSEA in the germline V gene. DNA of the CDR3: TGCAGCGTTGAAAACCGACTAGCGGGAGCAGATACGCAGTATTTT. It encodes CSVENRLAGADTQYF.

This clonotype was seen repeatedly, ten times or more. The CDR3: CASSSMSGELFF. For the CDR3, the DNA is TGTGCCAGCAGCTCCATGTCCGGGGAGCTGTTTTTT. The chain is built from TRBV11-3 and TRBJ2-2; D remains ambiguous. The CDR3 spans 12 residues. Trimming removed 4 bases from V and 6 bases from J, with 6 bases in between. From germline, CDR1 is SGHNT and CDR2 YENEEA. The full variable domain, its missing parts supplied by reference TRBV11-3 and TRBJ2-2, is EAGVVQSPRYKIIEKKQPVAFWCNPISGHNTLYWYLQNLGQGPELLIRYENEEAVDDSQLPKDRFSAERLKGVDSTLKIQPAELGDSAVYLCASSSMSGELFFGEGSRLTVL.

This rearrangement joins TRBV5-1 to TRBJ1-2; D uncertain. V lost 5 bases and J lost 4, with 15 bases in between. The germline CDR1 and CDR2 sequences are SGHRS and YFSETQ. This CDR3 contains 14 residues. CDR3 loop: CASSQGFTAYGYTF. The CDR3 DNA is TGCGCCAGCAGTCAAGGATTTACCGCCTATGGCTACACCTTC.

This clonotype was seen ten or more times. This chain uses TRBV2 with TRBJ2-3; weak D call: TRBD2 (5 bases). This CDR3 has 14 residues. Germline CDR1 is SNHLY and CDR2 is FYNNEI. Deletions cut 4 bases from V and 6 bases from J, with 14 bases between. CDR3 amino acids: CASSASSWVDTQYF. The CDR3 DNA sequence: TGTGCCAGCAGTGCTAGCTCCTGGGTGGATACGCAGTATTTT.

Many counts were recorded for this clonotype. The V gene is TRBV4-1, the J gene TRBJ2-3; D is perhaps TRBD2 (6 bases). Germline-derived CDR1 and CDR2 are MGHRA and YSYEKL. V was pared by 0 bases and J by 5 bases, with 12 bases between. The CDR3 is 15 residues long. The DNA for the CDR3 is TGCGCCAGCAGCCAAGATGGGGGGTTGGGAGATACGCAGTATTTT. Translated: CASSQDGGLGDTQYF.